The subject of this entry is one TCR beta chain. The data were produced by immunoSEQ multiplex PCR, yet TCRdb's version contains in-frame clones alone and is incomplete. The sample records 55,000 to 65,000 clones, roughly nine tenths being singletons. V lost 5 bases and J 3 bases, leaving 13 bases between the germline ends. CDR1 is MNHNY, CDR2 SVGAGI, per germline (reference sequence). This CDR3 region has 14 residues. The data derive from a study of T cell repertoires in ileal Crohn's disease. The time point was: neoterminal ileum biopsy at postoperative endoscopy, about 6 months after surgery. Sequenced: ileal tissue. The origin of this receptor is an adult with Crohn's disease. This rearrangement joins TRBV6-6 to TRBJ1-1; maybe TRBD1 (5 bases). CDR3 protein: CASSTLTGYTEAFF. In nucleotides, the CDR3 is TGTGCCAGCAGTACCCTTACAGGTTACACTGAAGCTTTCTTT.